The 7 T cell receptor beta chains below all came from one sample that was sequenced in a study of blood T cell repertoires in COVID-19. This table comes from immunoSEQ multiplex PCR, and its TCRdb copy is limited to in-frame clones, with some not included. This sample carries 70,000 to 95,000 clones, 84% of them seen once, and the ten largest clones take around 13%. Sequencing was done on a sample of peripheral blood. These receptors were collected from a human donor in a cohort sampled during active COVID-19.

V gene TRBV5-5 combines with J gene TRBJ2-3; no clear D. The CDR3 contains 15 residues. V was shortened by 2 bases and J by 3 bases, with 13 bases between the two germline ends. Looked up from germline, CDR1 is SGHKS and CDR2 is YYEKEE (reference sequence). The CDR3 DNA reads as TGTGCCAGCAGCTTTGGCGGAGCGTATACAGATACGCAGTATTTT. It translates to CASSFGGAYTDTQYF. The full variable domain, its missing parts supplied by reference TRBV5-5 and TRBJ2-3, is DAGVTQSPTHLIKTRGQQVTLRCSPISGHKSVSWYQQVLGQGPQFIFQYYEKEERGRGNFPDRFSARQFPNYSSELNVNALLLGDSALYLCASSFGGAYTDTQYFGPGTRLTVL.

The chain has TRBV21-1 and TRBJ1-1; the table's D call of TRBD1 was not tested on the DNA. TRBV21-1 corresponds to a pseudogene. The CDR3 length is 14 residues. CDR3 protein: CASSNRQGRTEAFF. DNA of the CDR3: TGTGCCAGCAGCAATAGACAGGGAAGGACTGAAGCTTTCTTT.

This clone was seen only once. The chain joins TRBV10-3 to TRBJ1-2; possibly TRBD1 for D (6 bases). Per germline, CDR1 ENHRY and CDR2 SYGVKD. The V end was cut by 2 bases, the J end by 5 bases, with 15 bases between. The CDR3 consists of 15 residues. CDR3 in DNA: TGTGCCATCAGTGAGGGACAGTCTTCCCTATATGGCTACACCTTC. It yields the protein CAISEGQSSLYGYTF.

The rearrangement joins TRBV7-2 to TRBJ2-1, with 8 bases that match TRBD2. V was pared by 0 bases and J by 8 bases, with 6 bases of the junction left unmatched. Germline V gene lookup returns CDR1 SGHTA and CDR2 FQGNSA. This CDR3 has 15 amino acids. The CDR3 DNA sequence: TGTGCCAGCAGCTTAGCGGCGGGGGGCGTCGATGAGCAGTTCTTC. It is translated as CASSLAAGGVDEQFF.

The chain is built from TRBV18 and TRBJ2-6; 7 bases are shared with TRBD1. Per the germline V gene, CDR1 is KGHSH and CDR2 is LQKENI. V trimming: 3 bases; J trimming: 2 bases; junction bases outside the gene matches: 1. This CDR3 is 15 amino acids long. In DNA, the CDR3 is TGTGCCAGCTCACCTACAGGGGCTGGGGCCAACGTCCTGACTTTC. Translation: CASSPTGAGANVLTF.

The gene calls are TRBV9 and TRBJ2-5, with 7 bases matching TRBD1. CDR3 length: 15 residues. Trimming at V came to 3 bases and at J to 2 bases, leaving 7 bases not matched to a gene. Germline V lookup: CDR1 SGDLS, CDR2 YYNGEE. The CDR3, as DNA: TGTGCCAGCAGCGCCCACCCGGGACAGCAAGAGACCCAGTACTTC. It specifies CASSAHPGQQETQYF.

The J gene is TRBJ1-5, the V gene TRBV2; D is uncertain. The ends were cut back, 8 bases at V and 2 bases at J, with 10 bases in the middle. Germline loops: CDR1 SNHLY, CDR2 FYNNEI. The CDR3 covers 13 residues. CDR3 amino acids: CASVEVGNQPQHF. CDR3 nucleotide sequence: TGTGCCAGCGTTGAGGTCGGCAATCAGCCCCAGCATTTT.